This TCR beta chain was sequenced in a study of T cell responses to AZD1222 COVID-19 vaccine. General study results and limits: Sampling captured repertoires only after the peak T cell response. Seropositive AZD1222 recipients at baseline numbered only 6 or 7. The CD4 TCRs associated with vaccination extended across spike and predominated at 160-218 and 743-854. White British ancestry dominated among donors, who included more females, and clonal diversity was possibly underestimated.

The assay was immunoSEQ multiplex PCR, and TCRdb's table has in-frame clones only and misses some. Of fewer than 150,000 clones listed, roughly nine tenths are singletons. As to this clone: Its antigen is unidentified.

There are 12 residues in the CDR3. V was clipped by 5 bases and J by 5 bases, with 9 bases between them. Per the germline V gene, CDR1 is MNHEY and CDR2 is SVGEGT. The chain links TRBV6-2 or TRBV6-3 to TRBJ2-5; D remains ambiguous. The sample was peripheral blood, taken on day 0 of AZD1222 vaccination. The sequence was collected from an adult in good health. The CDR3 DNA follows: TGTGCCAGCAGTCTTGGGTGGGAGACCCAGTACTTC. Residues: CASSLGWETQYF.